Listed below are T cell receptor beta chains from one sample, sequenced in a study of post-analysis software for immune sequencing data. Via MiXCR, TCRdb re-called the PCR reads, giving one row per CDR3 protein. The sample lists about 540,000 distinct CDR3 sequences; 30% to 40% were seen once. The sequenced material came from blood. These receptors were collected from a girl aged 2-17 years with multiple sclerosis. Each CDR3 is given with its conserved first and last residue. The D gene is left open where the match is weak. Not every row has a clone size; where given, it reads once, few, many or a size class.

CDR3nt: TGTGCCAGCAGTGGAGTCGAGGGGAATGGTCCCGAGACCCAGTACTTC
CDR3aa: CASSGVEGNGPETQYF
j_gene: TRBJ2-5
abundance: -
v_gene: TRBV6-1
d_gene: -

CDR3nt: TGTGCCAGCAGCGACGGGACAGGGTACAGCAATCAGCCCCAGCATTTT
CDR3aa: CASSDGTGYSNQPQHF
j_gene: TRBJ1-5
abundance: -
v_gene: TRBV5-6
d_gene: TRBD1

CDR3nt: TGCAGTGCTCCTCACACAGGGGATAGCAATCAGCCCCAGCATTTT
CDR3aa: CSAPHTGDSNQPQHF
j_gene: TRBJ1-5
abundance: few
v_gene: TRBV20-1
d_gene: TRBD1

CDR3nt: TGTGCCAGCAGTCGGGACAGGGGGCTAGATGAAAAACTGTTTTTT
CDR3aa: CASSRDRGLDEKLFF
j_gene: TRBJ1-4
abundance: -
v_gene: TRBV12-3/TRBV12-4
d_gene: TRBD1

CDR3nt: TGTGCCAGCAGCAGCCCTAGCGGGGGGGCTAGCACAGATACGCAGTATTTT
CDR3aa: CASSSPSGGASTDTQYF
j_gene: TRBJ2-3
abundance: -
v_gene: TRBV2
d_gene: TRBD2

CDR3nt: TGTGCCAGCAGTGGCCGAAGACAGGGGGCCAGCTATGGCTACACCTTC
CDR3aa: CASSGRRQGASYGYTF
j_gene: TRBJ1-2
abundance: few
v_gene: TRBV2
d_gene: TRBD1

CDR3nt: TGTGCTAGTGGCCCGGTGATAGGAAGCTATGGCTACACCTTC
CDR3aa: CASGPVIGSYGYTF
j_gene: TRBJ1-2
abundance: -
v_gene: TRBV12-5
d_gene: -

CDR3nt: TGTGCCAGCAGTTACCGGACCGGGACAGGGGATTCACCCCTCCACTTT
CDR3aa: CASSYRTGTGDSPLHF
j_gene: TRBJ1-6
abundance: -
v_gene: TRBV6-5
d_gene: TRBD1

CDR3nt: TGTACCAGCAGTTACCGGCAGGGGGCCTTCTCTGGGGCCAACGTCCTGACTTTC
CDR3aa: CTSSYRQGAFSGANVLTF
j_gene: TRBJ2-6
abundance: -
v_gene: TRBV12-3/TRBV12-4
d_gene: TRBD1

CDR3nt: TGTGCCAGCAGCTTAGGACAGGCCGACTATGGCTACACCTTC
CDR3aa: CASSLGQADYGYTF
j_gene: TRBJ1-2
abundance: many
v_gene: TRBV7-2
d_gene: -

CDR3nt: TGCGCCAGCAGCCAGACAATAGTGGGGAATGAAAAACTGTTTTTT
CDR3aa: CASSQTIVGNEKLFF
j_gene: TRBJ1-4
abundance: few
v_gene: TRBV4-1
d_gene: -

CDR3nt: TGTGCCACCTCGTTGGACACACTGTATGCTAACTATGGCTACACCTTC
CDR3aa: CATSLDTLYANYGYTF
j_gene: TRBJ1-2
abundance: -
v_gene: TRBV10-3
d_gene: -

CDR3nt: TGTGCCAGCAGCTTAGTAAGGGGGTCCCCCTACGAGCAGTACTTC
CDR3aa: CASSLVRGSPYEQYF
j_gene: TRBJ2-7
abundance: -
v_gene: TRBV7-8
d_gene: -

CDR3nt: TGTGCCATCAGTGTTCCAGGTTCTAGCACAGATACGCAGTATTTT
CDR3aa: CAISVPGSSTDTQYF
j_gene: TRBJ2-3
abundance: -
v_gene: TRBV10-3
d_gene: -

CDR3nt: TGCAGTGCGGGGACAGGGAGATCCTATAATTCACCCCTCCACTTT
CDR3aa: CSAGTGRSYNSPLHF
j_gene: TRBJ1-6
abundance: -
v_gene: TRBV20-1
d_gene: TRBD1

CDR3nt: TGTGCCAGCAGCCATCGCGGGGGGGTATACGAGCAGTACTTC
CDR3aa: CASSHRGGVYEQYF
j_gene: TRBJ2-7
abundance: few
v_gene: TRBV28
d_gene: TRBD2

CDR3nt: TGTGCCAGCAGTTACATCCCGGGGATGGGGATGGGGGAGACCCAGTACTTC
CDR3aa: CASSYIPGMGMGETQYF
j_gene: TRBJ2-5
abundance: few
v_gene: TRBV6-6
d_gene: -

CDR3nt: TGCAGCGTTCTTGCGCTAGATACGCAGTATTTT
CDR3aa: CSVLALDTQYF
j_gene: TRBJ2-3
abundance: many
v_gene: TRBV29-1
d_gene: -

CDR3nt: TGCGCCAGCAGTCCTGGCCTGGGACAGAACAATCAGCCCCAGCATTTT
CDR3aa: CASSPGLGQNNQPQHF
j_gene: TRBJ1-5
abundance: -
v_gene: TRBV5-1
d_gene: TRBD1

CDR3nt: TGTGCCAGCAGCCCCTGGCTAGCGGTCACCGGCTCCTACAATGAGCAGTTCTTC
CDR3aa: CASSPWLAVTGSYNEQFF
j_gene: TRBJ2-1
abundance: -
v_gene: TRBV7-6
d_gene: TRBD2

CDR3nt: TGTGCCACCAGCAGAGATTTTAATAGCAATCAGCCCCAGCATTTT
CDR3aa: CATSRDFNSNQPQHF
j_gene: TRBJ1-5
abundance: few
v_gene: TRBV15
d_gene: -

CDR3nt: TGTGCCAGCAGCGTAGCCTTAGGGCTAAACTACGAGCAGTACTTC
CDR3aa: CASSVALGLNYEQYF
j_gene: TRBJ2-7
abundance: many
v_gene: TRBV9
d_gene: -

CDR3nt: TGCAGCGCCCCCGTGGGGGATCCAGGGGCCAACGTCCTGACTTTC
CDR3aa: CSAPVGDPGANVLTF
j_gene: TRBJ2-6
abundance: many
v_gene: TRBV29-1
d_gene: -

CDR3nt: TGCAGTGCTAGTAGGGACAGGGGGAAGGCCCGCTATGGCTACACCTTC
CDR3aa: CSASRDRGKARYGYTF
j_gene: TRBJ1-2
abundance: few
v_gene: TRBV20-1
d_gene: TRBD1

CDR3nt: TGTGCCAGCAGCAGAACGAGGACAGTTAACTATGGCTACACCTTC
CDR3aa: CASSRTRTVNYGYTF
j_gene: TRBJ1-2
abundance: -
v_gene: TRBV6-5
d_gene: -

CDR3nt: TGCAGTGCTAGGGGCCGAGGGTCTGTGAACACTGAAGCTTTCTTT
CDR3aa: CSARGRGSVNTEAFF
j_gene: TRBJ1-1
abundance: -
v_gene: TRBV20-1
d_gene: -

CDR3nt: TGTGCCGGCAGCCCCATTGGGGGAGGCACAGATACGCAGTATTTT
CDR3aa: CAGSPIGGGTDTQYF
j_gene: TRBJ2-3
abundance: once
v_gene: TRBV7-3
d_gene: -

CDR3nt: TGTGCCAGCAGCTCGGACAGGAACTCCTACGAGCAGTACTTC
CDR3aa: CASSSDRNSYEQYF
j_gene: TRBJ2-7
abundance: -
v_gene: TRBV3-1
d_gene: TRBD1

CDR3nt: TGCAGTGCTAGGGACAGGGATTTGCCCTTCTATGGCTACACCTTC
CDR3aa: CSARDRDLPFYGYTF
j_gene: TRBJ1-2
abundance: -
v_gene: TRBV20-1
d_gene: TRBD1

CDR3nt: TGCGCCAGCAGCCCCCCAGGGACGCAAGGGACCCAGTACTTC
CDR3aa: CASSPPGTQGTQYF
j_gene: TRBJ2-5
abundance: -
v_gene: TRBV5-1
d_gene: -

CDR3nt: TGTGCCAGCTCACCAGGGACAGCAACTAATGAAAAACTGTTTTTT
CDR3aa: CASSPGTATNEKLFF
j_gene: TRBJ1-4
abundance: few
v_gene: TRBV18
d_gene: TRBD1

CDR3nt: TGTGCCAGCTCTCCAGGGGCAGATACGCAGTATTTT
CDR3aa: CASSPGADTQYF
j_gene: TRBJ2-3
abundance: many
v_gene: TRBV5-1
d_gene: -

CDR3nt: TGCGCCAGCAGCTTGGTACCGCCGAACACTGAAGCTTTCTTT
CDR3aa: CASSLVPPNTEAFF
j_gene: TRBJ1-1
abundance: -
v_gene: TRBV5-1
d_gene: -

CDR3nt: TGCAGCGCTGAAGAGGTTGGCTACACCTTC
CDR3aa: CSAEEVGYTF
j_gene: TRBJ1-2
abundance: -
v_gene: TRBV29-1
d_gene: -

CDR3nt: TGTGCCAGCAGCCACCTAGGGACTAGCGGGGGGGAATACAATGAGCAGTTCTTC
CDR3aa: CASSHLGTSGGEYNEQFF
j_gene: TRBJ2-1
abundance: few
v_gene: TRBV3-1
d_gene: TRBD2

CDR3nt: TGTGCCATCAGTGAGTCGGCAGGGATGGGGCAAGAGACCCAGTACTTC
CDR3aa: CAISESAGMGQETQYF
j_gene: TRBJ2-5
abundance: -
v_gene: TRBV10-3
d_gene: -

CDR3nt: TGTGCCAGCAGCTTAGATCAGGGACCAGCGAAGGAAAAACTGTTTTTT
CDR3aa: CASSLDQGPAKEKLFF
j_gene: TRBJ1-4
abundance: -
v_gene: TRBV7-9
d_gene: -

CDR3nt: TGCGCCAGCAGCCACCGGGACACGTCCTACGAGCAGTACTTC
CDR3aa: CASSHRDTSYEQYF
j_gene: TRBJ2-7
abundance: -
v_gene: TRBV5-1
d_gene: -

CDR3nt: TGCAGCGTTGAGGGTAATGAAAAACTGTTTTTT
CDR3aa: CSVEGNEKLFF
j_gene: TRBJ1-4
abundance: -
v_gene: TRBV29-1
d_gene: -

CDR3nt: TGTGCCACCAGTGACCGGACTAGCGGGGTGACAGATACGCAGTATTTT
CDR3aa: CATSDRTSGVTDTQYF
j_gene: TRBJ2-3
abundance: few
v_gene: TRBV24-1
d_gene: TRBD2

CDR3nt: TGCAGCAACAGGGGCCTCCAAGAGACCCAGTACTTC
CDR3aa: CSNRGLQETQYF
j_gene: TRBJ2-5
abundance: many
v_gene: TRBV20-1
d_gene: TRBD1

CDR3nt: TGTGCCAGCAGCAGATGGGACAGTAACAATGAGCAGTTCTTC
CDR3aa: CASSRWDSNNEQFF
j_gene: TRBJ2-1
abundance: -
v_gene: TRBV7-2
d_gene: TRBD1

CDR3nt: TGTGCCAGCGTAGGGGATGAGCAGTTCTTC
CDR3aa: CASVGDEQFF
j_gene: TRBJ2-1
abundance: few
v_gene: TRBV6-1
d_gene: -

CDR3nt: TGTGCCAGCAGACAACCTAATTCACCCCTCCACTTT
CDR3aa: CASRQPNSPLHF
j_gene: TRBJ1-6
abundance: few
v_gene: TRBV12-3/TRBV12-4
d_gene: -

CDR3nt: TGTGCCATCAGTGAAAACAGGGGATCCTACAATGAGCAGTTCTTC
CDR3aa: CAISENRGSYNEQFF
j_gene: TRBJ2-1
abundance: -
v_gene: TRBV10-3
d_gene: TRBD1

CDR3nt: TGTGCCAGCAGCCCCGACGCGGATACGCAGTATTTT
CDR3aa: CASSPDADTQYF
j_gene: TRBJ2-3
abundance: -
v_gene: TRBV7-9
d_gene: -

CDR3nt: TGTGCCAGCAGCCTTGTGATTGGGCCCGAGGGCGGTACGCAGTATTTT
CDR3aa: CASSLVIGPEGGTQYF
j_gene: TRBJ2-3
abundance: -
v_gene: TRBV3-1
d_gene: -

CDR3nt: TGCAGTGCTACCGGGACGGATCCAACTAATGAAAAACTGTTTTTT
CDR3aa: CSATGTDPTNEKLFF
j_gene: TRBJ1-4
abundance: -
v_gene: TRBV20-1
d_gene: -

CDR3nt: TGTGCCAGCGCTGGACTAGGCTTCTACGAGCAGTACTTC
CDR3aa: CASAGLGFYEQYF
j_gene: TRBJ2-7
abundance: many
v_gene: TRBV6-5
d_gene: TRBD2

CDR3nt: TGCAGTGCTAGGCCCTGGAAGGGGGACACAGATACGCAGTATTTT
CDR3aa: CSARPWKGDTDTQYF
j_gene: TRBJ2-3
abundance: few
v_gene: TRBV20-1
d_gene: -

CDR3nt: TGCGCCAGCAGCCAAGAAGTAACGGGTTTGACTGAAGCTTTCTTT
CDR3aa: CASSQEVTGLTEAFF
j_gene: TRBJ1-1
abundance: once
v_gene: TRBV4-1
d_gene: -

CDR3nt: TGCGCCAGCAGCCCCGGCAGCAACATGAACACTGAAGCTTTCTTT
CDR3aa: CASSPGSNMNTEAFF
j_gene: TRBJ1-1
abundance: few
v_gene: TRBV5-1
d_gene: -

CDR3nt: TGCAGTGCTAGAGCCCCCCCCGGGGCGATCATTTACGAGCAGTACTTC
CDR3aa: CSARAPPGAIIYEQYF
j_gene: TRBJ2-7
abundance: -
v_gene: TRBV20-1
d_gene: -

CDR3nt: TGTGCCAGCAGTGCCCAATTTCGGGACAGGGGGCTGGGAGAGACCCAGTACTTC
CDR3aa: CASSAQFRDRGLGETQYF
j_gene: TRBJ2-5
abundance: few
v_gene: TRBV6-1
d_gene: TRBD1

CDR3nt: TGTGCCAGCGGGAGATTAGACAGCACAGATACGCAGTATTTT
CDR3aa: CASGRLDSTDTQYF
j_gene: TRBJ2-3
abundance: many
v_gene: TRBV6-6
d_gene: -

CDR3nt: TGTGCCAGCAGTGGGACTAACAGCTACAATGAGCAGTACTTC
CDR3aa: CASSGTNSYNEQYF
j_gene: TRBJ2-4
abundance: -
v_gene: TRBV6-2/TRBV6-3
d_gene: TRBD2

CDR3nt: TGCAGTGCCGGGACTAGCGGACCCTACACAGATACGCAGTATTTT
CDR3aa: CSAGTSGPYTDTQYF
j_gene: TRBJ2-3
abundance: few
v_gene: TRBV20-1
d_gene: TRBD2

CDR3nt: TGCAGTGTAGAAGTGTATGAGCAGTTCTTC
CDR3aa: CSVEVYEQFF
j_gene: TRBJ2-1
abundance: few
v_gene: TRBV20-1
d_gene: -